This T cell receptor beta chain was observed in a study of response to subunit inactivated influenza vaccine. The study's findings and limits: Each seasonal influenza vaccination, the authors suggested, recruits few new T cells.

The V end lost 0 bases, the J end lost 0 bases, and 6 bases lay between the germline ends. From germline, CDR1 is LNHNV and CDR2 YYDKDF (reference sequence). This CDR3 region has 15 residues. This clonotype was observed a few times. What it recognizes is unknown. One entry per CDR3 protein, called by TCRdb with MiXCR from the RT-PCR reads. The sample yields around 650,000 distinct CDR3 sequences, less than 20% seen once. The sequencing used PBMCs from blood, collected 11 to 12 days after vaccination. J is TRBJ2-1 and V is TRBV15; D gene unclear. This receptor was obtained from a man in his forties or fifties who received an inactivated influenza vaccine. CDR3 sequence (DNA): TGTGCCACCAGCAGAGAAGGGAACTCCTACAATGAGCAGTTCTTC. Translating gives CATSREGNSYNEQFF.